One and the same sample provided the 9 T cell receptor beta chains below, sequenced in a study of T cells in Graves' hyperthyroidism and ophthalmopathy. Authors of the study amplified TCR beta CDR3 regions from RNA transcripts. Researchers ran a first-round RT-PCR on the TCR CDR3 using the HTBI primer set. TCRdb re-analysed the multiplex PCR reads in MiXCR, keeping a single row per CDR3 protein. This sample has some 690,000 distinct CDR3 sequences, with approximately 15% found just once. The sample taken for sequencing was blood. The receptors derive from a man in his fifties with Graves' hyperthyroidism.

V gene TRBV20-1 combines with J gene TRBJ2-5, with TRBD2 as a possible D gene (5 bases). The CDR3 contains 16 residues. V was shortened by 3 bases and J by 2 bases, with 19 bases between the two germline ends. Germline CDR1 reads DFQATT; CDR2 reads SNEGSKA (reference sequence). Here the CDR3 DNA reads TGCAGTGCTAGCCCCTCCGAATTCGGGATACAAGAGACCCAGTACTTC. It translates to CSASPSEFGIQETQYF.

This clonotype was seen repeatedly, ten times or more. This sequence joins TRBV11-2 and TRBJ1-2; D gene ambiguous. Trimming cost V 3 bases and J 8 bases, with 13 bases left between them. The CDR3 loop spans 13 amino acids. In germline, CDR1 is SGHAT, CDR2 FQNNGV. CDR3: CASSFGGPQGYTF. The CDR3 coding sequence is TGTGCCAGCAGCTTTGGTGGGCCTCAAGGCTACACCTTC.

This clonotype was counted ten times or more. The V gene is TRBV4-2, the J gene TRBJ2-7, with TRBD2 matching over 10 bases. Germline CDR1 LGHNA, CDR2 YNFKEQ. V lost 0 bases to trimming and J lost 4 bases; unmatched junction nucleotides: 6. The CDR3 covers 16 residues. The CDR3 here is CASSQDFLAGEYEQYF. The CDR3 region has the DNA TGTGCCAGCAGCCAAGATTTCCTAGCGGGAGAGTACGAGCAGTACTTC.

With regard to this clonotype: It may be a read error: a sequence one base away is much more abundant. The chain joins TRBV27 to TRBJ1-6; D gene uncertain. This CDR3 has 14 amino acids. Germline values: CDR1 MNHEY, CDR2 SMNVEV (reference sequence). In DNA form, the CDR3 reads TGTGCCAGCACCAGAGAGAGGGAGGGTTCACCCCCCCACTTT. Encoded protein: CASTREREGSPPHF.

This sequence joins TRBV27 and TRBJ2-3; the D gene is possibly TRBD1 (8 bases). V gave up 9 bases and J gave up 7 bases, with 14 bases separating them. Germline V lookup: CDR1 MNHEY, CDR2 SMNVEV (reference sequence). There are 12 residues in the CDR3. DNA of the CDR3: TGTGCCAGACAGGGGGGGCGTCATACGCAGTATTTT. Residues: CARQGGRHTQYF.

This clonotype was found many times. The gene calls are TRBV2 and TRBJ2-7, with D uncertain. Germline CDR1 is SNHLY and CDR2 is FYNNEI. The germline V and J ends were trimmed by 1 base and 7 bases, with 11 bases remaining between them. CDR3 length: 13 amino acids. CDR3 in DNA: TGTGCCAGCAGTGAAGAACCTTATCCTGAGCAGTACTTC. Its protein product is CASSEEPYPEQYF. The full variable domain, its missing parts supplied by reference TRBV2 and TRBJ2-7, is EPEVTQTPSHQVTQMGQEVILRCVPISNHLYFYWYRQILGQKVEFLVSFYNNEISEKSEIFDDQFSVERPDGSNFTLKIRSTKLEDSAMYFCASSEEPYPEQYFGPGTRLTVT.

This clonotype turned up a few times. CDR3 in DNA: TGCAGCGTTGAATTAGGACAGGGGTACAATGAGCAGTTCTTC. This codes for CSVELGQGYNEQFF. This chain links TRBV29-1 with TRBJ2-1; 9 nucleotides agree with TRBD1. Germline CDR1 reads SQVTM; CDR2 reads ANQGSEA. With V trimmed by 2 bases and J by 4 bases, 3 bases remained unmatched. This CDR3 is 14 amino acids long.

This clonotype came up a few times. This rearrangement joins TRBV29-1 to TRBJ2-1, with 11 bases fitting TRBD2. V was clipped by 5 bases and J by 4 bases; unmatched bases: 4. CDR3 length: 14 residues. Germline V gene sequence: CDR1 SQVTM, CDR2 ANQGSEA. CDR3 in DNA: TGCAGCGTTTTTAGACTAGCGGGATACAATGAGCAGTTCTTC. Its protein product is CSVFRLAGYNEQFF.

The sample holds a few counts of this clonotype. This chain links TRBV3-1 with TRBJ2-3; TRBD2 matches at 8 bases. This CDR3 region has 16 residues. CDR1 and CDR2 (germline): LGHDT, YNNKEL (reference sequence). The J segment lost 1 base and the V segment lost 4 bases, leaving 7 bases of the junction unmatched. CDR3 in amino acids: CASSLPLGGGTDTQYF. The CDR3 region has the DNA TGTGCCAGCAGCCTCCCCCTCGGGGGGGGCACAGATACGCAGTATTTT.